These T cell receptor beta chains were read from a single sample in a study of blood T cell repertoires in COVID-19. Clones were read by immunoSEQ multiplex PCR, and TCRdb kept only the in-frame ones, dropping some. Among 90,000 to 120,000 clones, less than 90% were seen once, and the ten largest hold approximately 5.1%. Sequences were obtained from peripheral blood. The receptors were gathered from a human donor in a cohort sampled during active COVID-19. Each CDR3 is given with its conserved first and last residue. The D gene is left open where the match is weak. Clone size, where shown, is once, few, many, or a class for clones that have expanded.

J | D | size | V | DNA | CDR3
TRBJ1-2 | TRBD1 | once | TRBV7-8 | TGTGCCAGCAGCTTAGCTTACAGGGGGAGCAACTATGGCTACACCTTC | CASSLAYRGSNYGYTF
TRBJ1-4 | NA | NA | TRBV24-1 | TGTGCCACCAGTGATTCCAGAAAACTGTTTTTT | CATSDSRKLFF
TRBJ2-7 | TRBD1 | NA | TRBV29-1 | TGCAGCGTCCCGGGGGACAGGGTATTTGAGCAGTACTTC | CSVPGDRVFEQYF
TRBJ1-1 | NA | NA | TRBV12-5 | TGTGCTAGTGGGCCGACAGGGAACACTGAAGCTTTCTTT | CASGPTGNTEAFF
TRBJ2-3 | NA | NA | TRBV28 | TGTGCCAGCAGGGGTAGGGGCAGGTCCCCAGATACGCAGTATTTT | CASRGRGRSPDTQYF
TRBJ1-2 | NA | NA | TRBV19 | TGTGCCAGTAGCCAGGGACGGGGGAATGGCTACACCTTC | CASSQGRGNGYTF
TRBJ2-5 | NA | NA | TRBV28 | TGTGCCAGCCGAAATACAGGGTACGAGACCCAGTACTTC | CASRNTGYETQYF
TRBJ2-7 | NA | NA | TRBV7-5 | TGTGTCAGAAGCTTGGCGCGGAGGGGCAGGAGCGGGAGGGCCTGCTACGAGCAGTACTTC | CVRSLARRGRSGRACYEQYF
TRBJ2-3 | NA | NA | TRBV7-7 | TGTGCCAGCAGCTTAGGGGGGGGCGGCACAGATACGCAGTATTTT | CASSLGGGGTDTQYF
TRBJ2-7 | TRBD2 | NA | TRBV6-6 | TGTGCCAGCAGTCCCGGGACTAGCGTGAAACTCGGTGACTTC | CASSPGTSVKLGDF
TRBJ2-3 | NA | NA | TRBV6-5 | TGTGCCAGCAGACAGGCTATCACAGATACGCAGTATTTT | CASRQAITDTQYF
TRBJ2-1 | TRBD2 | once | TRBV3-1/TRBV3-2 | TGTGCCAGCAGCCAAAAGGGGGCAGCGGGGGGAGAGAATGAGCAGTTCTTC | CASSQKGAAGGENEQFF
TRBJ2-3 | NA | NA | TRBV10-3 | TGTGCCACTAGGAAGACCACAGATACGCAGTATTTT | CATRKTTDTQYF